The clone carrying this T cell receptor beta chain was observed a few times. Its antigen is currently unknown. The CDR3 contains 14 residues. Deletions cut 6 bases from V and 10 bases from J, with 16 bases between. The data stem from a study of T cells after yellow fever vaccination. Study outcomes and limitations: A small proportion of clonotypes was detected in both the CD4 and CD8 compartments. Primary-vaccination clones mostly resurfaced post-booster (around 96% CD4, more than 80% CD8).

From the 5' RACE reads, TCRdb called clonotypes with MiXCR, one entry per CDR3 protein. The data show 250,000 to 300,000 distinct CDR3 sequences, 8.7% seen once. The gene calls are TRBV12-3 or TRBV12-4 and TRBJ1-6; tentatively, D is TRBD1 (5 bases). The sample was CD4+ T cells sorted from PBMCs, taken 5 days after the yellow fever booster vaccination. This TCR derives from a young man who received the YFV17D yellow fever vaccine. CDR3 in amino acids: CASSLGPLESPLHF. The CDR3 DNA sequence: TGTGCCAGCAGCCTGGGACCCTTGGAGTCACCCCTCCACTTT.